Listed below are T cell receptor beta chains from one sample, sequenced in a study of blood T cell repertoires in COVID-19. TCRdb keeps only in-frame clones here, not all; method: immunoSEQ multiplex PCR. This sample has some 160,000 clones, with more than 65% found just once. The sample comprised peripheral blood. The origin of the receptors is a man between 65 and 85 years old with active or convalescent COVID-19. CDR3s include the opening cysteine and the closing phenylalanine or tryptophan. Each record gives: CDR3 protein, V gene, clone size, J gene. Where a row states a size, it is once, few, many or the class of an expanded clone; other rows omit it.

CASSWRGTGELFF | TRBV7-8 | few | TRBJ2-2
CASTPTGTGRNQPQHF | TRBV19 | . | TRBJ1-5
CASSYSTYTGYNEKLFF | TRBV6-2/TRBV6-3 | . | TRBJ1-4
CASSSHQGKETQYF | TRBV18 | . | TRBJ2-5
CASLDDRAHEYF | TRBV2 | medium-sized | TRBJ2-7
CASSLEGGGNQPQHF | TRBV28 | . | TRBJ1-5
CASSISGAVGNYGYTF | TRBV19 | once | TRBJ1-2
CASSWLNEKLFF | TRBV12-3/TRBV12-4 | . | TRBJ1-4
CASSGQGANSPLHF | TRBV7-2 | few | TRBJ1-6
CASSPRTGGNSPLHF | TRBV7-6 | . | TRBJ1-6
CAGRGGTGHGEQYF | TRBV2 | . | TRBJ2-7
CASSLQGGREYEQYF | TRBV11-2 | . | TRBJ2-7
CASSLGAGGDTQYF | TRBV7-2 | . | TRBJ2-3
CASSLGPPGYSYEQYF | TRBV7-9 | . | TRBJ2-7
CASSLGEAVATEAFF | TRBV5-1 | . | TRBJ1-1
CASSLTGAITEAFF | TRBV5-1 | few | TRBJ1-1